These 26 T cell receptor beta chains were all obtained from the same sample, sequenced in a study of shared clonotypes between healthy human individuals. Produced via immunoSEQ multiplex PCR; TCRdb's table is partial and in-frame only. The sample carries approximately 500,000 clones, 65% to 85% recorded once. Sequencing was performed on PBMCs. The receptors stem from a woman between 40 and 55 years old in good health. Some clones in this sample may be carry-over from other donors' samples.

This chain joins TRBV6-5 and TRBJ1-1; D remains unclear. V was shortened by 8 bases and J by 5 bases, with 15 bases between the two germline ends. The germline V gene has CDR1 MNHEY and CDR2 SVGAGI. CDR3 length: 13 residues. CDR3 protein: CASVRTFGTEAFF. The CDR3 DNA reads as TGTGCCAGCGTGAGGACTTTTGGGACTGAAGCTTTCTTT.

The genes are TRBV7-2 and TRBJ2-1; D gene ambiguous. Germline V CDR1 and CDR2: SGHTA, FQGNSA. The CDR3 has 15 residues. V shed 1 base and J shed 9 bases, with 16 bases lying between them. CDR3 in amino acids: CASSLESAKASEQFF. The CDR3 DNA sequence: TGTGCCAGCAGCTTAGAAAGCGCTAAGGCCAGTGAGCAGTTCTTC. The variable domain in full, completed from reference TRBV7-2 and TRBJ2-1, reads GAGVSQSPSNKVTEKGKDVELRCDPISGHTALYWYRQSLGQGLEFLIYFQGNSAPDKSGLPSDRFSAERTGGSVSTLTIQRTQQEDSAVYLCASSLESAKASEQFFGPGTRLTVL.

With regard to this clone: Other DNA sequences within the sample encode an identical CDR3. The chain employs TRBV5-6 and TRBJ2-7; 8 nucleotides line up with TRBD2. The CDR3 totals 14 residues. Germline CDR1 reads SGHDT; CDR2 reads YYEEEE. Trimming removed 3 bases from V and 2 bases from J; junction bases left unmatched: 4. CDR3 DNA: TGTGCCAGCAGCTCTCCGGGACTAGCCTACGAGCAGTACTTC. The encoded protein is CASSSPGLAYEQYF.

CDR3 residues: CASRSTSGSRTGELFF. The DNA of the CDR3 is TGTGCCAGCAGATCTACTAGCGGGAGTCGGACCGGGGAGCTGTTTTTT. This sequence joins TRBV7-6 and TRBJ2-2, with 11 bases matching TRBD2. With 6 bases clipped from V and 5 bases from J, the junction kept 8 bases outside the gene matches. Looked up from germline, CDR1 is SGHVS and CDR2 is FNYEAQ. This CDR3 is built from 16 residues. The variable domain in full, completed from reference TRBV7-6 and TRBJ2-2, reads GAGVSQSPRYKVTKRGQDVALRCDPISGHVSLYWYRQALGQGPEFLTYFNYEAQQDKSGLPNDRFSAERPEGSISTLTIQRTEQRDSAMYRCASRSTSGSRTGELFFGEGSRLTVL.

V gene TRBV15 combines with J gene TRBJ2-7, with TRBD2 identical over 7 bases. This CDR3 region has 15 residues. The germline V gene encodes CDR1 LNHNV and CDR2 YYDKDF (reference sequence). Unmatched junction bases numbered 11, after V lost 5 bases and J lost 4 bases. The CDR3 is CATSPSPTSSYEQYF. The DNA for the CDR3 is TGTGCCACCAGCCCTTCCCCGACTAGCAGTTACGAGCAGTACTTC.

For this clone: One base separates it from a far larger clone, so it is likely a read error. Other DNA sequences of this sample code for an identical CDR3. The chain links TRBV30 to TRBJ1-1; D might be TRBD1 (5 bases). Germline V gene sequence: CDR1 GTSNPN, CDR2 SVGIG (reference sequence). There are 14 residues in the CDR3. Trimming shortened V by 2 bases and J by 5 bases, and 15 bases separated the two germline ends. The CDR3 region is CAWSQDGGSTEAFF. CDR3 in DNA: TGTGCCTGGAGTCAGGACGGGGGGTCAACTGAAGCTTTCTTT.

The chain recombines TRBV4-3 with TRBJ2-3, with D perhaps matching TRBD2 (5 bases). The CDR3 has 14 amino acids. V lost 0 bases and J 6 bases, leaving 10 bases between the germline ends. Germline V CDR1 and CDR2: LGHNA, YSLEER. The CDR3 protein is CASSQDGREDTQYF. CDR3 bases: TGCGCCAGCAGCCAAGACGGAAGGGAGGATACGCAGTATTTT.

In the case of this clone: A read error is likely here: a far larger clone is one base away. This specimen includes other DNA sequences encoding the same CDR3. The V gene is TRBV15, the J gene TRBJ2-5, with D perhaps matching TRBD2 (5 bases). The CDR3 has 14 residues. Germline CDR1 and CDR2: LNHNV and YYDKDF (reference sequence). This CDR3 reads CATSTRTGQETQYF. CDR3 coding DNA: TGTGCCACCAGCACCCGGACTGGCCAAGAGACTCAGTACTTC.

In the case of this clone: A read error is the likely source, as a far larger clone sits one nucleotide away. V and J are TRBV28 and TRBJ2-7, with 7 bases identical to TRBD1. This CDR3 has 14 residues. The V and J ends lost 6 bases and 2 bases, in that order; junction bases with no gene match: 7. CDR1 and CDR2 (germline): MDHEN, SYDVKM. This CDR3 reads CASRPSTGTYEQYF. The CDR3 DNA reads as TGTGCCAGCAGACCCTCGACAGGGACCTACGAGCAGTACTTC. The complete variable domain, with remaining parts taken from reference TRBV28 and TRBJ2-7, reads DVKVTQSSRYLVKRTGEKVFLECVQDMDHENMFWYRQDPGLGLRLIYFSYDVKMKEKGDIPEGYSVSREKKERFSLILESASTNQTSMYLCASRPSTGTYEQYFGPGTRLTVT.

This sequence joins TRBV29-1 and TRBJ2-1; TRBD2 agrees at 9 bases. The CDR3 is 20 residues long. V shed 1 base and J 7 bases; nucleotides not matched to a gene: 23. CDR1 SQVTM and CDR2 ANQGSEA come from the germline V gene. This CDR3 reads CSVEGPPGHRGTSLINEQFF. CDR3 nucleotides: TGCAGCGTTGAAGGGCCCCCGGGACACCGGGGGACTAGCTTAATAAATGAGCAGTTCTTC.

The V call is TRBV5-4, the J call TRBJ1-3, with no clear D. Germline loops: CDR1 SGHNT, CDR2 YYREEE (reference sequence). Deletions cut 0 bases from V and 0 bases from J, with 10 bases between. The CDR3 runs 16 residues. CDR3 amino acids: CASSLGHKNSGNTIYF. The CDR3 bases are TGTGCCAGCAGCTTGGGACATAAAAACTCTGGAAACACCATATATTTT.

As concerns this clone: With only one base between it and a far larger clone, this is likely a read error. The same CDR3 arises from other DNA sequences in this sample as well. V usage is TRBV6-5 and J usage is TRBJ2-7; tentatively, D is TRBD2 (6 bases). Looked up from germline, CDR1 is MNHEY and CDR2 is SVGAGI. This CDR3 has 13 residues. V lost 9 bases, J lost 3 bases, and 15 bases lay in between. The CDR3 is CASSLVGGYEQYF. Here the CDR3 DNA reads TGTGCCAGTAGCCTTGTGGGGGGCTACGAGCAGTACTTC.

V is TRBV6-6 and J is TRBJ2-7; 7 positions agree with TRBD2. V lost 6 bases and J lost 1; bases outside the gene matches: 3. Germline assignment: CDR1 MNHNY and CDR2 SVGAGI (reference sequence). The CDR3 sequence is 13 residues long. CDR3 coding DNA: TGTGCCAGCAGCCCTAGCGGATCCTACGAGCAGTACTTC. This codes for CASSPSGSYEQYF.

This chain joins TRBV4-1 and TRBJ1-4; 10 bases match TRBD1. The J segment lost 14 bases and the V segment lost 3 bases, leaving 18 bases of the junction unmatched. The CDR3 is made up of 17 amino acids. From germline, CDR1 is MGHRA and CDR2 YSYEKL. CDR3 sequence reads: CASSHYTLGQGNIALFF. CDR3 sequence (DNA): TGCGCCAGCAGCCACTACACCCTGGGACAGGGGAATATAGCGCTGTTTTTT.

CDR3 nucleotide sequence: TGTGCCAGCAGCTTTCAAAGGGACAGGCCAGATACGCAGTATTTT. Residues: CASSFQRDRPDTQYF. V gene TRBV7-2 combines with J gene TRBJ2-3, with TRBD1 identical over 8 bases. This CDR3 has 15 residues. V lost 3 bases, J lost 4 bases, and 6 bases stayed unmatched. Germline values: CDR1 SGHTA, CDR2 FQGNSA.

CDR3 DNA sequence: TGTGCCAGCAGTTGGGACAGGGGGCTTTACGAGCAGTACTTC. It is translated as CASSWDRGLYEQYF. This rearrangement joins TRBV11-2 to TRBJ2-7, with 12 bases matching TRBD1. Losses at the gene ends were 6 bases for V and 4 bases for J; bases not matched to a gene: 4. The CDR3 totals 14 residues. Germline CDR1 SGHAT, CDR2 FQNNGV.

A note on this clone: A single base separates this from a much larger clone, so it may be a read error. J is TRBJ2-5 and V is TRBV11-3; TRBD2 might be the D (6 bases). The length of the CDR3 is 16 residues. Per the germline V gene, CDR1 is SGHNT and CDR2 is YENEEA. CDR3 region: CSSSLGAGTPQETQYF. The CDR3 coding sequence is TGTTCCAGCAGCTTAGGGGCCGGGACTCCCCAAGAGACCCAGTACTTC.

A single count supports this clone. The chain employs TRBV19 and TRBJ2-6, with D uncertain. The CDR3 is 15 residues long. CDR1 LNHDA and CDR2 SQIVND come from the germline V gene (reference sequence). With 4 bases removed from V and 4 bases from J, the gap between germline ends came to 11 bases. The CDR3: CASSSRGVGANVLTF. The CDR3 nucleotides are TGTGCCAGTAGTAGCCGCGGAGTCGGGGCCAACGTCCTGACTTTC.

V usage is TRBV29-1 and J usage is TRBJ1-5, with unresolved D. This CDR3 spans 12 amino acids. The V end was cut by 4 bases, the J end by 2 bases, with 6 bases between. CDR1 and CDR2 (germline): SQVTM, ANQGSEA. The DNA for the CDR3 is TGCAGCGTTGGTGGGGGCAATCAGCCCCAGCATTTT. Translating gives CSVGGGNQPQHF.

The V gene is TRBV30, the J gene TRBJ2-3, with no clear D. V was clipped by 3 bases and J by 4 bases, with 8 bases between them. The CDR3 is 12 residues long. The germline V gene encodes CDR1 GTSNPN and CDR2 SVGIG (reference sequence). Here the CDR3 reads CAWSPRSDTQYF. CDR3 DNA sequence: TGTGCCTGGAGCCCTAGGTCAGATACGCAGTATTTT. Complete variable domain (other parts from reference TRBV30 and TRBJ2-3): SQTIHQWPATLVQPVGSPLSLECTVEGTSNPNLYWYRQAAGRGLQLLFYSVGIGQISSEVPQNLSASRPQDRQFILSSKKLLLSDSGFYLCAWSPRSDTQYFGPGTRLTVL.

This clone was seen just once. The rearrangement uses TRBV12-5 and TRBJ2-2; D ambiguous. The CDR3 is 13 amino acids. The germline gives CDR1 LGHNT, CDR2 FRNRAP. The V and J ends lost 4 bases and 5 bases respectively, with 8 bases between them. CDR3 coding DNA: TGTGCTAGTGGTTCCCCCGGGACCGGGGAGCTGTTTTTT. It is translated as CASGSPGTGELFF. The variable domain in full, completed from reference TRBV12-5 and TRBJ2-2, reads DARVTQTPRHKVTEMGQEVTMRCQPILGHNTVFWYRQTMMQGLELLAYFRNRAPLDDSGMPKDRFSAEMPDATLATLKIQPSEPRDSAVYFCASGSPGTGELFFGEGSRLTVL.

The CDR3 protein is CASSVDAGRETQYF. As DNA, the CDR3 is TGTGCCAGCAGCGTAGATGCGGGCCGAGAGACCCAGTACTTC. The chain joins TRBV9 to TRBJ2-5; D perhaps matches TRBD2 (5 bases). Trimming stripped 0 bases from V and 4 bases from J, with 10 bases between. The length of the CDR3 is 14 residues. The germline V gene has CDR1 SGDLS and CDR2 YYNGEE.

On this clone: A read error likely explains this, since a far larger clone differs by one base. The rearrangement joins TRBV27 to TRBJ2-1; a possible D gene is TRBD2 (6 bases). The CDR3 contains 16 residues. Germline V gene sequence: CDR1 MNHEY, CDR2 SMNVEV (reference sequence). The DNA of the CDR3 is TGTGCCAGCAGTCCCTTGGGCGGGGTGCCCTTTAATGAGCAGCTCTTC. Translation: CASSPLGGVPFNEQLF.

The DNA of the CDR3 is TGTGCCAGCAGCTTAGCCGGGGGATGGAGCACAGATACGCAGTATTTT. It is translated as CASSLAGGWSTDTQYF. This chain connects TRBV11-2 to TRBJ2-3, with D tentatively TRBD2 (6 bases). Trimming took 1 base from V and 0 from J, leaving 11 bases between them. The CDR3 contains 16 residues. The germline gives CDR1 SGHAT, CDR2 FQNNGV.

This rearrangement joins TRBV11-2 to TRBJ2-1; TRBD2 aligns across 11 bases. The CDR3 has 15 amino acids. Germline V gives CDR1 SGHAT, CDR2 FQNNGV. With V trimmed by 5 bases and J by 6 bases, 6 bases remained unmatched. The CDR3 here is CASSPGTSGLNEQFF. CDR3 coding DNA: TGTGCCAGCAGCCCGGGGACTAGCGGCCTCAATGAGCAGTTCTTC.

The chain uses TRBV6-1 and TRBJ2-7; D is perhaps TRBD2 (6 bases). The germline V gene has CDR1 MNHNS and CDR2 SASEGT. There are 13 residues in the CDR3. V lost 4 bases to trimming and J lost 7 bases, with 14 bases between them. The CDR3 DNA reads TGTGCCAGCAGTGTACCCAACGGAGGGGAGCAGTACTTC. It encodes CASSVPNGGEQYF.